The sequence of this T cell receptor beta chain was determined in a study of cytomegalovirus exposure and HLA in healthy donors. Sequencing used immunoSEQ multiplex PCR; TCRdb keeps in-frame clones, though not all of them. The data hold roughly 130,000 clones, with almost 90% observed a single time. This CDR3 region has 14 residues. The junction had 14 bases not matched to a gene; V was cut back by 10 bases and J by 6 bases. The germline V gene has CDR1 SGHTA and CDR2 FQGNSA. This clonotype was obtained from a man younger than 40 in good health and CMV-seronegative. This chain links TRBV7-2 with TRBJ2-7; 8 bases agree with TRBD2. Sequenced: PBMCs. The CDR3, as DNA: TGTGCCACCATCCCGGGGGGGTACGGAAGCGAGCAGTACTTC. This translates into CATIPGGYGSEQYF.